The 19 T cell receptor beta chains reported below all come from one sample, sequenced in a study of T cell repertoires in cytomegalovirus infection. TCRdb reprocessed the reads via MiXCR and lists one record per CDR3 protein. The repertoire includes around 550,000 distinct CDR3 sequences, more than 25% of them detected once, and 13% sits in the top ten. The sample was PBMCs. These TCRs come from a human donor in good health (CMV status not recorded). Some clones in this sample may be carry-over from other donors' samples.

This clonotype showed up just a few times. This rearrangement joins TRBV19 to TRBJ1-2; 8 bases map to TRBD1. V was pared by 8 bases and J by 7 bases, with 12 bases of the junction left unmatched. Germline CDR1 LNHDA, CDR2 SQIVND (reference sequence). CDR3 length: 14 residues. The DNA of the CDR3 is TGTGCCAGTGGACAGGGTGGTATGTCTGGTGGCTACACCTTC. This codes for CASGQGGMSGGYTF.

This clonotype appeared once. The chain is built from TRBV7-2 and TRBJ2-1, with 11 bases identical to TRBD2. Germline CDR1 and CDR2: SGHTA and FQGNSA. This CDR3 contains 16 residues. After removal of 5 bases from V and 5 bases from J, the junction contained 8 bases not matched to a gene. The CDR3 nucleotides are TGTGCCAGCAGCCCCCAGACTAGCGGGACTCACAATGAGCAGTTCTTC. As protein: CASSPQTSGTHNEQFF.

This clonotype was detected a few times. V gene TRBV29-1 combines with J gene TRBJ1-1; 7 bases align to TRBD1. Germline lookup yields CDR1 SQVTM and CDR2 ANQGSEA. After removal of 6 bases from V and 5 bases from J, the junction contained 3 bases not matched to a gene. CDR3 size: 11 residues. The chain's CDR3 is CSVVQGTEAFF. The CDR3 DNA reads TGCAGCGTAGTACAGGGGACTGAAGCTTTCTTT.

The genes are TRBV4-2 and TRBJ2-7, with 9 bases identical to TRBD2. The V gene's germline CDR1 is LGHNA and CDR2 YNFKEQ. The CDR3 covers 15 residues. V dropped 0 bases and J dropped 3; count of bases not matched to a gene: 3. The CDR3 region has the DNA TGTGCCAGCAGCCAAGAGGCTAGCGGGAACTACGAGCAGTACTTC. Amino acid sequence: CASSQEASGNYEQYF.

The rearrangement uses TRBV7-9 and TRBJ2-7, with a weak D call TRBD2 (7 bases). The CDR3 has 15 amino acids. V gave up 5 bases and J gave up 2 bases, with 16 bases separating them. CDR1 is SEHNR, CDR2 FQNEAQ, per germline (reference sequence). CDR3 in amino acids: CASSPRGAAPYEQYF. CDR3 in DNA: TGTGCCAGCAGCCCCCGGGGGGCCGCCCCCTACGAGCAGTACTTC. Full variable domain (missing parts from reference TRBV7-9 and TRBJ2-7): DTGVSQNPRHKITKRGQNVTFRCDPISEHNRLYWYRQTLGQGPEFLTYFQNEAQLEKSRLLSDRFSAERPKGSFSTLEIQRTEQGDSAMYLCASSPRGAAPYEQYFGPGTRLTVT.

This clonotype was seen a handful of times. The chain employs TRBV10-3 and TRBJ2-1; 14 bases map to TRBD2. With V trimmed by 6 bases and J by 8 bases, 3 bases remained unmatched. This CDR3 spans 14 amino acids. Germline V gene sequence: CDR1 ENHRY, CDR2 SYGVKD. Here the CDR3 DNA reads TGTGCCATCAGCCCGGGACTAGCGGGAGATGAGCAGTTCTTC. Translated: CAISPGLAGDEQFF.

On this clonotype: One junction end disagrees with the germline gene, perhaps due to a read error. CDR3 region: CASRLGQGSYEQYF. The CDR3 DNA sequence: TGTGCCAGCAGATTAGGACAGGGATCCTACGAGCAGTACTTC. The rearrangement uses TRBV7-2 and TRBJ2-7, with 8 positions matching TRBD1. Per the germline V gene, CDR1 is SGHTA and CDR2 is FQGNSA. The CDR3 contains 14 residues.

The V and J genes are TRBV5-1 and TRBJ2-5, with TRBD2 matching 7 bases. After removal of 5 bases from V and 5 bases from J, the junction contained 15 bases not matched to a gene. The CDR3 is made up of 16 amino acids. Germline-derived CDR1 and CDR2 are SGHRS and YFSETQ. The CDR3 loop is CASRLAVSFGGETQYF. In nucleotides, the CDR3 is TGCGCCAGCAGGCTAGCGGTTTCCTTCGGGGGGGAGACCCAGTACTTC.

This rearrangement joins TRBV7-9 to TRBJ1-6, with 7 bases lining up with TRBD1. Per germline, CDR1 SEHNR and CDR2 FQNEAQ (reference sequence). J was trimmed by 4 bases and V by 5 bases; bases with no gene match: 5. This CDR3 region has 15 residues. In DNA form, the CDR3 reads TGTGCCAGCAGCCTCGTGACAGGGTATAATTCACCCCTCCACTTT. Encoded protein: CASSLVTGYNSPLHF.

This clonotype was detected only a few times. This chain links TRBV28 with TRBJ1-1; no clear D. The CDR3 has 17 residues. V lost 10 bases to trimming and J lost 0 bases, with 24 bases between them. Germline CDR1 is MDHEN and CDR2 is SYDVKM. DNA of the CDR3: TGTGCCACAGAGGACCCTATTCGAAGCACCTTGAACACTGAAGCTTTCTTT. The encoded protein is CATEDPIRSTLNTEAFF. Based on the CDR3 plus reference TRBV28 and TRBJ1-1, the full variable domain is DVKVTQSSRYLVKRTGEKVFLECVQDMDHENMFWYRQDPGLGLRLIYFSYDVKMKEKGDIPEGYSVSREKKERFSLILESASTNQTSMYLCATEDPIRSTLNTEAFFGQGTRLTVV.

The table lists this clonotype with a count of one. CDR3 nucleotide sequence: TGTGCCAGCAGCTTGGCAGGGTCGGGGGAGACCCAGTACTTC. This encodes CASSLAGSGETQYF. The chain is built from TRBV5-6 and TRBJ2-5, with D possibly called TRBD1 or TRBD2 (5 bases each). Trimming pared 0 bases from V and 5 bases from J, leaving 11 bases between. Germline lookup yields CDR1 SGHDT and CDR2 YYEEEE. The CDR3 has 14 residues.

The J gene is TRBJ2-2, the V gene TRBV12-3 or TRBV12-4, with 8 positions matching TRBD2. Trimming cost V 4 bases and J 7 bases; bases outside gene matches: 8. The CDR3 is 15 amino acids. CDR3 DNA sequence: TGTGCCAGCAGTTCAAGCGGGAGCATCGTCGGGGAGCTGTTTTTT. It yields the protein CASSSSGSIVGELFF.

The chain carries TRBV24-1 and TRBJ2-2; D not certain. Germline loops: CDR1 KGHDR, CDR2 SFDVKD. V dropped 1 base and J dropped 8 bases, with 10 bases sitting between them. CDR3 length: 14 amino acids. The CDR3 reads CATSDFPRSGELFF. The DNA of the CDR3 is TGTGCCACCAGTGATTTTCCCCGATCGGGGGAGCTGTTTTTT.

The CDR3 is CAISDRANTGELFF. For the CDR3, the DNA is TGTGCCATCAGTGACCGGGCGAACACCGGGGAGCTGTTTTTT. J is TRBJ2-2 and V is TRBV10-3; no clear D gene. V was trimmed by 3 bases and J by 0 bases, leaving 5 bases between them. The CDR3 runs 14 residues. CDR1 ENHRY and CDR2 SYGVKD come from the germline V gene.

The chain joins TRBV6-2 or TRBV6-3 to TRBJ2-2, with D perhaps TRBD1 (6 bases). Germline-derived CDR1 and CDR2 are MNHEY and SVGEGT. CDR3 length equals 17 residues. Trimming took 5 bases from V and 2 from J, leaving 18 bases between them. CDR3 in amino acids: CASSKIPGTHNTGELFF. The CDR3 DNA follows: TGTGCCAGCAGTAAGATACCCGGGACACATAACACCGGGGAGCTGTTTTTT.

The sample holds many counts of this clonotype. V usage is TRBV12-3 or TRBV12-4 and J usage is TRBJ1-5, with TRBD1 as a possible D gene (5 bases). The CDR3 consists of 15 residues. Trimming took off 6 bases at V and 5 bases at J, with 17 bases between the two ends. CDR3 in DNA: TGTGCCAGCAGCGCCGGGACGTCAACATATCAGCCCCAGCATTTT. It encodes CASSAGTSTYQPQHF.

The chain uses TRBV6-1 and TRBJ2-7; 9 nucleotides line up with TRBD1. Germline CDR1 MNHNS, CDR2 SASEGT. The CDR3 is made up of 15 amino acids. Germline trimming cut 2 bases from V and 3 bases from J; bases unmatched to any gene: 5. The CDR3 DNA reads TGTGCCAGCAGTGAATCCGGGACAGGGATCTACGAGCAGTACTTC. This translates into CASSESGTGIYEQYF.

This clonotype has a count of ten or more. The rearrangement links TRBV5-8 to TRBJ2-4, with TRBD2 as a possible D gene (6 bases). Germline-derived CDR1 and CDR2 are SGHTS and YDEGEE. Deletions cut 4 bases from V and 7 bases from J, with 12 bases between. This CDR3 is 13 amino acids long. Written as DNA, the CDR3 is TGTGCCAGCAGCCCGGAGGGATGGAACATTCAGTACTTC. Protein: CASSPEGWNIQYF.

This clonotype has more than one count but fewer than ten. The rearrangement joins TRBV12-3 or TRBV12-4 to TRBJ2-3, with a possible D match to TRBD2 (6 bases). The CDR3 loop spans 15 amino acids. V was cut by 2 bases and J by 5 bases, with 14 bases left in between. The CDR3 loop is CASSLRLYGGDTQYF. Written as DNA, the CDR3 is TGTGCCAGCAGTTTAAGGCTTTACGGGGGAGATACGCAGTATTTT.